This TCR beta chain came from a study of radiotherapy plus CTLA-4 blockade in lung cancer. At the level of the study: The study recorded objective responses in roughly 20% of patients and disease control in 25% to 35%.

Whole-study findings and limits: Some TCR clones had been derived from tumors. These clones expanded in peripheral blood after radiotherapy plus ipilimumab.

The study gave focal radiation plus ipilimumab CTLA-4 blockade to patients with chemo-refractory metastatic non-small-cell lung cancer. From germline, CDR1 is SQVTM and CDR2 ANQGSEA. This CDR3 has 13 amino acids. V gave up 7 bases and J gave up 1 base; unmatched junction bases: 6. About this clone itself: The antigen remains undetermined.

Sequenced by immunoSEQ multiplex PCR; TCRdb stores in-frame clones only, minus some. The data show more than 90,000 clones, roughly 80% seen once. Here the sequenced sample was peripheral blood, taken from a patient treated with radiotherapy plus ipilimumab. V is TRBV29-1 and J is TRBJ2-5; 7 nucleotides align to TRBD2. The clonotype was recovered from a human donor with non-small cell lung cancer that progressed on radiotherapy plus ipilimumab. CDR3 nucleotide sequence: TGCAGCGCAAAGCGACTAGCCCAAGAGACCCAGTACTTC. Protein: CSAKRLAQETQYF.